Each of the 7 T cell receptor beta chains below was sequenced from the same sample in a study of blood T cell repertoires in COVID-19. The method was immunoSEQ multiplex PCR; TCRdb's version includes in-frame clones alone and lacks a portion of them. The table records roughly 120,000 clones, approximately 80% of them present only once. Sequences were obtained from peripheral blood. The receptor set was obtained from an older woman with acute or convalescent COVID-19.

V gene TRBV13 combines with J gene TRBJ1-1, with 9 bases matching TRBD1. The CDR3 spans 12 residues. The ends lost 4 bases at V and 7 bases at J; junction bases unmatched: 1. Germline CDR1 PRHDT, CDR2 FYEKMQ (reference sequence). The CDR3 DNA follows: TGTGCCAGCAGCTCGACAGGGGGTGAAGCTTTCTTT. Amino acids: CASSSTGGEAFF.

The J gene is TRBJ2-5, the V gene TRBV19; tentatively, D is TRBD2 (6 bases). This CDR3 spans 15 amino acids. CDR1 is LNHDA, CDR2 SQIVND, per germline (reference sequence). The V and J ends lost 5 bases and 2 bases respectively, with 15 bases between them. CDR3 sequence reads: CASSETTGTQETQYF. The CDR3 DNA is TGTGCCAGTAGTGAAACCACCGGGACTCAAGAGACCCAGTACTTC.

CDR3 in amino acids: CASSLDPTGASYEQYF. The CDR3 nucleotides read TGTGCCAGCAGCTTAGACCCGACAGGGGCCTCCTACGAGCAGTACTTC. The rearrangement links TRBV5-4 to TRBJ2-7; 8 positions match TRBD1. Germline V gene sequence: CDR1 SGHNT, CDR2 YYREEE (reference sequence). This CDR3 spans 16 amino acids. Unmatched junction bases numbered 7, after V lost 2 bases and J lost 0 bases.

J is TRBJ2-2 and V is TRBV5-6; D gene unclear. The germline V gene has CDR1 SGHDT and CDR2 YYEEEE. This CDR3 spans 15 amino acids. Trimming shortened V by 8 bases and J by 2 bases, and 16 bases separated the two germline ends. The CDR3 sequence is CASHRGRPNTGELFF. The CDR3 nucleotides are TGTGCCAGTCACCGTGGCAGGCCCAACACCGGGGAGCTGTTTTTT.

The gene calls are TRBV5-1 and TRBJ2-6; D unclear. Germline loops: CDR1 SGHRS, CDR2 YFSETQ. CDR3 length: 15 residues. V shed 2 bases and J shed 3 bases, with 9 bases lying between them. The CDR3 DNA reads TGCGCCAGCAGCTTCTCAGGCCGTGGGGCCAACGTCCTGACTTTC. Translation gives CASSFSGRGANVLTF.

The genes are TRBV28 and TRBJ1-2; 8 bases are a match to TRBD1. The CDR3 runs 14 residues. Germline CDR1 MDHEN, CDR2 SYDVKM. Trimming cost V 7 bases and J 8 bases; bases outside gene matches: 12. CDR3 residues: CASTLSDREGGYTF. CDR3 coding DNA: TGTGCCAGCACCCTGTCGGACAGGGAGGGGGGCTACACCTTC.

This clone was observed a handful of times. This chain connects TRBV3-1 (or the pseudogene TRBV3-2) to TRBJ1-6; 7 bases map to TRBD1. This CDR3 has 15 amino acids. V lost 0 bases and J lost 7; bases outside the gene matches: 3. Germline CDR1 is LGHDT and CDR2 is YNNKEL (reference sequence). The CDR3 spells CASSQEPGGNSPLHF. The CDR3 DNA reads as TGTGCCAGCAGCCAAGAACCAGGGGGGAATTCACCCCTCCACTTT.